The 23 T cell receptor beta chains presented below share a single source sample, sequenced in a study of blood T cell repertoires in COVID-19. Some clones are missing from TCRdb's copy, which holds only in-frame ones; the method was immunoSEQ multiplex PCR. Of approximately 250,000 clones listed, around nine tenths are singletons. Sequenced: peripheral blood. The receptors derive from a woman in her 70s with COVID-19, enrolled during active disease.

The gene calls are TRBV15 and TRBJ2-3; no firm D call. The V and J ends lost 6 bases and 6 bases respectively, with 16 bases between them. This CDR3 has 14 amino acids. Looked up from germline, CDR1 is LNHNV and CDR2 is YYDKDF (reference sequence). CDR3 nucleotide sequence: TGTGCCACCAGGAAGGCAGGTATAACGGATACGCAGTATTTT. Translated, it gives CATRKAGITDTQYF.

This rearrangement joins TRBV5-1 to TRBJ1-2, with 9 bases aligning to TRBD1. J lost 0 bases, V lost 5 bases, and 5 bases had no gene match. Germline CDR1 SGHRS, CDR2 YFSETQ. The CDR3 runs to 15 residues. This CDR3 reads CASRLQGATNYGYTF. The CDR3 DNA is TGCGCCAGCAGGTTACAGGGGGCGACTAACTATGGCTACACCTTC.

The chain links TRBV27 to TRBJ2-1; 12 nucleotides align to TRBD2. The CDR3 extends over 16 amino acids. Germline-derived CDR1 and CDR2 are MNHEY and SMNVEV (reference sequence). Trimming took 6 bases from V and 7 from J; bases not matched to a gene: 10. CDR3 sequence reads: CASSQPGLAGKNEQFF. DNA for the CDR3: TGTGCCAGCAGCCAACCAGGACTAGCGGGGAAAAATGAGCAGTTCTTC.

The CDR3 bases are TGTGCCTGGACAGGGACTTCGGAAGCTTTCTTT. Amino acid sequence: CAWTGTSEAFF. The chain joins TRBV30 to TRBJ1-1, with D maybe TRBD1 (5 bases). Germline V lookup: CDR1 GTSNPN, CDR2 SVGIG (reference sequence). This CDR3 is 11 amino acids long. The V and J ends lost 4 bases and 8 bases respectively, with 11 bases between them.

The chain uses TRBV21-1 and TRBJ2-3; the D call of TRBD1 is as the table states it, not checked on the DNA. TRBV21-1 is termed a pseudogene. The CDR3 has 12 amino acids. CDR3: CASSPHRAAPYF. The CDR3 coding sequence is TGTGCCAGCAGCCCGCACAGGGCAGCGCCGTATTTT.

The J gene is TRBJ2-7, the V gene TRBV5-1; TRBD1 agrees at 10 bases. This CDR3 region has 14 residues. Germline assignment: CDR1 SGHRS and CDR2 YFSETQ. V shed 2 bases, J shed 5 bases, and the junction held 4 bases outside the gene matches. The CDR3 sequence: CASSFDRGQDEQYF. The DNA for the CDR3 is TGCGCCAGCAGCTTCGACAGGGGGCAGGACGAGCAGTACTTC.

The V gene is TRBV30, the J gene TRBJ2-1, with TRBD2 as a possible D gene (7 bases). Germline-derived CDR1 and CDR2 are GTSNPN and SVGIG (reference sequence). The CDR3 length is 14 residues. Trimming stripped 5 bases from V and 7 bases from J, with 18 bases between. CDR3 region: CAWDWGGRGNEQFF. CDR3 nucleotides: TGTGCCTGGGACTGGGGGGGCCGGGGTAATGAGCAGTTCTTC.

The J gene is TRBJ1-2, the V gene TRBV7-2, with TRBD1 matching 7 bases. The junction had 13 bases not matched to a gene; V was cut back by 1 base and J by 2 bases. CDR3 length: 18 amino acids. Germline CDR1 SGHTA, CDR2 FQGNSA. CDR3 amino acids: CASSLGQGRGTRNYGYTF. CDR3 in DNA: TGTGCCAGCAGCTTAGGTCAGGGCAGGGGGACCCGAAACTATGGCTACACCTTC.

The gene calls are TRBV7-9 and TRBJ1-4, with D unresolved. Germline CDR1 and CDR2: SEHNR and FQNEAQ (reference sequence). This CDR3 has 13 residues. V lost 0 bases, J lost 10 bases, and 9 bases lay in between. The CDR3 region has the DNA TGTGCCAGCAGCTTAGCTGACGCGGGAAAACTGTTTTTT. Its translation: CASSLADAGKLFF.

The chain is built from TRBV10-3 and TRBJ2-1; TRBD2 matches 10 bases. Germline assignment: CDR1 ENHRY and CDR2 SYGVKD. V lost 5 bases, J lost 8 bases, and 3 bases stayed unmatched. CDR3 length equals 13 residues. CDR3 in amino acids: CAISKRGGHEQFF. As DNA, the CDR3 is TGTGCCATCAGTAAGCGGGGGGGGCATGAGCAGTTCTTC.

The rearrangement links TRBV19 to TRBJ2-5, with 7 bases lining up with TRBD1. The ends lost 3 bases at V and 3 bases at J; junction bases unmatched: 1. CDR3 size: 13 residues. Per the germline V gene, CDR1 is LNHDA and CDR2 is SQIVND (reference sequence). CDR3 bases: TGTGCCAGTAGTATGGGACAGAAAGAGACCCAGTACTTC. As protein: CASSMGQKETQYF.

The chain joins TRBV14 to TRBJ1-1; 8 bases line up with TRBD1. Per the germline V gene, CDR1 is SGHDN and CDR2 is FVKESK. Germline trimming cut 0 bases from V and 0 bases from J; bases unmatched to any gene: 3. The CDR3 covers 16 residues. The CDR3 DNA is TGTGCCAGCAGCCAAGATCTGGGACAGGTGAACACTGAAGCTTTCTTT. Amino acids: CASSQDLGQVNTEAFF.

Of note for this clone: The junction departs from germline at one end; a sequencing error may be responsible. The chain combines TRBV29-1 with TRBJ1-5, with a tentative D call TRBD1 (5 bases). CDR1 and CDR2 from the germline V gene are SQVTM and ANQGSEA. The CDR3 spans 12 residues. CDR3 sequence reads: CSVQDSGEPQHF. The CDR3 region has the DNA TGCAGCGTTCAAGACAGCGGTGAGCCCCAGCATTTT.

The rearrangement joins TRBV5-1 to TRBJ2-1, with 11 bases matching TRBD2. The CDR3 is made up of 16 amino acids. V was clipped by 5 bases and J by 3 bases; unmatched bases: 7. The V gene's germline CDR1 is SGHRS and CDR2 YFSETQ. CDR3 sequence: CASSYSGGAVYNEQFF. The CDR3 DNA is TGCGCCAGCAGTTATAGCGGGGGGGCCGTCTACAATGAGCAGTTCTTC.

The rearrangement joins TRBV5-1 to TRBJ2-5, with D possibly being TRBD2 (6 bases). The CDR3 length is 13 residues. Per the germline V gene, CDR1 is SGHRS and CDR2 is YFSETQ. Trimming removed 4 bases at V and 9 bases at J, with 16 bases between. This CDR3 is CASSVTVGGAQYF. The DNA for the CDR3 is TGCGCCAGCAGCGTGACCGTTGGAGGGGCCCAGTACTTC.

In this sample, this clone turned up once. The rearrangement uses TRBV6-5 and TRBJ2-7; the match to TRBD2 covers 7 bases. Germline V gene lookup returns CDR1 MNHEY and CDR2 SVGAGI. There are 15 residues in the CDR3. V shed 0 bases, J shed 6 bases, and the junction held 8 bases outside the gene matches. CDR3 amino acids: CASSYSITGGLEQYF. Written as DNA, the CDR3 is TGTGCCAGCAGTTACTCAATTACGGGGGGTCTCGAGCAGTACTTC.

This chain uses TRBV27 with TRBJ1-3; the D gene is possibly TRBD1 (5 bases). The CDR3 has 15 amino acids. From germline, CDR1 is MNHEY and CDR2 SMNVEV (reference sequence). Trimming removed 7 bases from V and 8 bases from J, with 21 bases in between. DNA for the CDR3: TGTGCCAGCAAACGTCGGCCTCAGGGAGGGGACACCATATATTTT. Translating it yields CASKRRPQGGDTIYF.

The chain uses TRBV5-1 and TRBJ2-7; the D is unclear. The germline CDR1 and CDR2 sequences are SGHRS and YFSETQ. The CDR3 spans 13 residues. The V gene lost 0 bases and the J gene lost 7 bases, with 11 bases spanning the gap. The CDR3 spells CASSLATENEQYF. The CDR3, as DNA: TGCGCCAGCAGCTTGGCAACGGAGAATGAGCAGTACTTC.

The chain links TRBV21-1 to TRBJ2-5; the D call of TRBD1 is as the table states it, not checked on the DNA. TRBV21-1 is described as a pseudogene. The CDR3 is 15 amino acids. The CDR3 DNA follows: TGTGCCAGCAGCTACTATGGACAGGGCAGTGAGACCCAGTACTTC. The encoded protein is CASSYYGQGSETQYF.

V usage is TRBV29-1 and J usage is TRBJ2-1; a possible D gene is TRBD1 (5 bases). Per the germline V gene, CDR1 is SQVTM and CDR2 is ANQGSEA. Trimming removed 4 bases at V and 9 bases at J, with 19 bases between. CDR3 size: 14 residues. The CDR3 loop reads CSVGSGQGHSEQFF. CDR3 DNA: TGCAGCGTTGGCTCAGGGCAGGGCCACAGTGAGCAGTTCTTC.

This rearrangement joins TRBV24-1 to TRBJ1-4, with 8 nucleotides matching TRBD1. There are 13 residues in the CDR3. Per germline, CDR1 KGHDR and CDR2 SFDVKD. V shed 7 bases, J shed 7 bases, and the junction held 4 bases outside the gene matches. The CDR3 DNA sequence: TGTGCCACCAGCAGGACAGGGACTGAAAAACTGTTTTTT. It codes for CATSRTGTEKLFF.

DNA of the CDR3: TGTGCCAGCAGCTTGGGACAGCTTTGGACTGAAGCTTTCTTT. This gives the protein CASSLGQLWTEAFF. The rearrangement links TRBV7-2 to TRBJ1-1, with 7 bases lining up with TRBD1. The CDR3 extends over 14 amino acids. Per the germline V gene, CDR1 is SGHTA and CDR2 is FQGNSA. J gave up 5 bases and V 3 bases, and 6 bases lay outside the gene matches.

The chain is built from TRBV3-1 (or the pseudogene TRBV3-2) and TRBJ1-2; tentative D call: TRBD1 (5 bases). V was shortened by 2 bases and J by 2 bases, with 9 bases between the two germline ends. The CDR3 has 14 residues. CDR1 and CDR2 from the germline V gene are LGHDT and YNNKEL (reference sequence). The CDR3 bases are TGTGCCAGCAGCCAATCGACAGTAAACTATGGCTACACCTTC. Protein product: CASSQSTVNYGYTF.